The 10 T cell receptor beta chains in this list originate from one sample, sequenced in a study of shared clonotypes between healthy human individuals. Libraries were prepared by immunoSEQ multiplex PCR; TCRdb keeps only in-frame clonotypes and omits some of them. The sample lists approximately 98,000 clones; 68% were seen once. Sequencing was carried out using memory CD8+ T cells sorted from blood. The subset here: CD45RO+ cells pooled with CCR7-negative TemRA cells. The source of these receptors is a woman in her twenties or thirties in good health.

This clone has more than one count but fewer than ten. This chain uses TRBV15 with TRBJ2-7; 10 positions match TRBD1. Germline CDR1 reads LNHNV; CDR2 reads YYDKDF (reference sequence). V trimming: 0 bases; J trimming: 0 bases; junction bases outside the gene matches: 14. CDR3 length: 20 residues. The CDR3: CATSRDKWTGGALSSYEQYF. The CDR3 bases are TGTGCCACCAGCAGAGACAAATGGACAGGGGGTGCTCTGAGCTCCTACGAGCAGTACTTC.

The rearrangement joins TRBV28 to TRBJ1-2; D remains ambiguous. V was trimmed by 3 bases and J by 4 bases, leaving 9 bases between them. Germline CDR1 and CDR2: MDHEN and SYDVKM. This CDR3 has 13 amino acids. CDR3 sequence (DNA): TGTGCCAGCAGTTTGAGGTGCCTCTATGGCTACACCTTC. Its translation is CASSLRCLYGYTF.

V usage is TRBV4-1 and J usage is TRBJ1-3; D call uncertain. CDR3 length: 14 residues. The V end lost 8 bases, the J end lost 0 bases, and 11 bases lay between the germline ends. CDR1 and CDR2 from the germline V gene are MGHRA and YSYEKL. The CDR3 loop reads CASSNTNSGNTIYF. The CDR3 DNA reads as TGCGCCAGCTCCAACACCAACTCTGGAAACACCATATATTTT.

The chain combines TRBV5-1 with TRBJ2-6; 10 positions agree with TRBD2. Per germline, CDR1 SGHRS and CDR2 YFSETQ. The CDR3 runs 16 residues. V shed 6 bases and J 4 bases; nucleotides not matched to a gene: 7. The CDR3 nucleotides read TGCGCCAGCAAGCTAGCGGGAGTGAGCGGGGCCAACGTCCTGACTTTC. It specifies CASKLAGVSGANVLTF.

The chain recombines TRBV28 with TRBJ2-1, with 7 positions matching TRBD1. With 2 bases clipped from V and 6 bases from J, the junction kept 7 bases outside the gene matches. This CDR3 comprises 15 residues. Germline CDR1 MDHEN, CDR2 SYDVKM. CDR3 in amino acids: CASSLPDRVGNEQFF. DNA for the CDR3: TGTGCCAGCAGTTTACCCGACAGGGTCGGCAATGAGCAGTTCTTC.

The chain couples TRBV28 to TRBJ1-1, with a weak D call TRBD1 (5 bases). The CDR3 covers 16 residues. Trimming removed 8 bases from V and 1 base from J, with 20 bases in between. Germline CDR1 MDHEN, CDR2 SYDVKM. CDR3 DNA sequence: TGTGCCAGCTATTTACTCCAGGGAGGGAGGAACACTGAAGCTTTCTTT. Translating it yields CASYLLQGGRNTEAFF. Supplemented by reference TRBV28 and TRBJ1-1, the full variable domain reads DVKVTQSSRYLVKRTGEKVFLECVQDMDHENMFWYRQDPGLGLRLIYFSYDVKMKEKGDIPEGYSVSREKKERFSLILESASTNQTSMYLCASYLLQGGRNTEAFFGQGTRLTVV.

The chain employs TRBV6-1 and TRBJ2-4; possibly TRBD2 for D (5 bases). The CDR3 consists of 14 residues. V was clipped by 3 bases and J by 9 bases, with 15 bases between them. Germline-derived CDR1 and CDR2 are MNHNS and SASEGT. The CDR3 reads CASSDPRGWVIQYF. As DNA, the CDR3 is TGTGCCAGCAGTGATCCTCGGGGTTGGGTCATTCAGTACTTC.

The genes are TRBV6-4 and TRBJ2-1; 11 nucleotides line up with TRBD2. This CDR3 region has 15 residues. Germline V gene lookup returns CDR1 MRHNA and CDR2 SNTAGT. Trimming took 2 bases from V and 6 from J; bases not matched to a gene: 3. The DNA for the CDR3 is TGTGCCAGCAGTGACATAGCGGGAGGGCCCAATGAGCAGTTCTTC. It yields the protein CASSDIAGGPNEQFF.

The chain recombines TRBV7-9 with TRBJ2-7; D is unclear. CDR3 length: 13 amino acids. Trimming pared 5 bases from V and 3 bases from J, leaving 11 bases between. Per germline, CDR1 SEHNR and CDR2 FQNEAQ (reference sequence). Here the CDR3 reads CASSQWVNYEQYF. The CDR3 bases are TGTGCCAGCAGCCAATGGGTCAACTACGAGCAGTACTTC.

In its sample, this clone was seen many times. The chain couples TRBV5-1 to TRBJ2-3, with 10 bases aligning to TRBD2. This CDR3 has 17 amino acids. Germline V gene data show CDR1 as SGHRS and CDR2 as YFSETQ. V gave up 3 bases and J gave up 0 bases; unmatched junction bases: 7. The CDR3, as DNA: TGCGCCAGCAGCTCGACCGGACTAGCGGTCAGCACAGATACGCAGTATTTT. Translating gives CASSSTGLAVSTDTQYF.